The present T cell receptor beta chain was sequenced within a study of response to subunit inactivated influenza vaccine. Study-wide results and caveats: The authors proposed limited new T cell recruitment per seasonal influenza vaccination.

The CDR3 is 15 residues long. Per the germline V gene, CDR1 is SGHRS and CDR2 is YFSETQ. TCRdb ran MiXCR on the RT-PCR reads and lists one entry per CDR3 protein. The sample has around 790,000 distinct CDR3 sequences; about 20% are singletons. Comments on this clonotype: No antigen is known for it. The junction departs from germline at one end; a sequencing error may be responsible.

The chain joins TRBV5-1 to TRBJ2-2, with D perhaps matching TRBD1 or TRBD2 (5 bases each). This specimen consisted of PBMCs from blood, obtained 4 to 6 days after vaccination. This receptor was obtained from a man over 45 who received an inactivated influenza vaccine. CDR3 DNA sequence: TGCGCCAGCAGCCCAACCTCGGGTTCCGCCGGGGACCTGTTTTTT. Encoded protein: CASSPTSGSAGDLFF.